This T cell receptor beta chain was sequenced for a study of T cell repertoires in cytomegalovirus infection. V gave up 7 bases and J gave up 3 bases, with 9 bases separating them. The CDR3 extends over 13 amino acids. As regards this clonotype: Its antigen remains unidentified.

One entry per CDR3 protein results from TCRdb running MiXCR on the reads. The sample records approximately 590,000 distinct CDR3 sequences, around two fifths being singletons. The receptor's source is a human donor in good health (CMV status not recorded). Some clones in this sample may be carry-over from other donors' samples. V and J are TRBV12-3 or TRBV12-4 and TRBJ2-2; unclear D gene. The input for sequencing was cultured PBMCs, taken from culture after CMV antigen stimulation. The CDR3 DNA follows: TGTGCCAGCAATCTGGCTTACACCGGGGAGCTGTTTTTT. Translating it yields CASNLAYTGELFF.